A single sample gave rise to the 20 T cell receptor beta chains below, sequenced in a study of CD4 T cell repertoires in COVID-19. Clones were sequenced by immunoSEQ multiplex PCR, and TCRdb holds only the in-frame ones, with some missing. Among some 80,000 clones listed, 83% were seen once. Here the sequenced sample was CD4+ T cells from peripheral blood, taken after recovery from COVID-19. These receptors were collected from a human donor who had COVID-19.

CDR3 amino acids: CASSYGGGEWETQYF. Here the CDR3 DNA reads TGTGCCAGCAGTTACGGTGGGGGAGAGTGGGAGACCCAGTACTTC. The V and J genes are TRBV6-5 and TRBJ2-5, with D tentatively TRBD1 or TRBD2 (5 bases each). The ends were cut back, 2 bases at V and 5 bases at J, with 15 bases in the middle. Germline-derived CDR1 and CDR2 are MNHEY and SVGAGI. The CDR3 has 15 amino acids.

The chain joins TRBV10-1 to TRBJ1-6; TRBD1 matches at 8 bases. The length of the CDR3 is 12 residues. Germline V gene sequence: CDR1 WNHNN, CDR2 SYGVQD (reference sequence). The V gene end was trimmed by 10 bases and the J gene end by 6 bases; junction bases not matched to a gene: 2. The CDR3 loop reads CATGQGNSPLHF. Written as DNA, the CDR3 is TGCGCCACCGGACAGGGTAATTCACCCCTCCACTTT.

The chain has TRBV28 and TRBJ2-7, with D possibly matching TRBD1 (6 bases). The V end was cut by 4 bases, the J end by 1 base, with 17 bases between. The CDR3 totals 16 residues. In germline, CDR1 is MDHEN, CDR2 SYDVKM. The CDR3 region has the DNA TGTGCCAGCAGTTCCCCCGGACAGCGCCTATCCTACGAGCAGTACTTC. Translating it yields CASSSPGQRLSYEQYF.

This clone occurred once. The chain recombines TRBV6-5 with TRBJ2-1; D is undetermined. Germline CDR1 and CDR2: MNHEY and SVGAGI. The CDR3 totals 11 residues. Trimming shortened V by 7 bases and J by 8 bases, and 9 bases separated the two germline ends. CDR3 sequence reads: CASKRVDEQFF. The DNA for the CDR3 is TGTGCCAGCAAACGGGTCGATGAGCAGTTCTTC.

The rearrangement links TRBV10-2 to TRBJ1-1, with a tentative D call TRBD1 (6 bases). The germline V and J ends were trimmed by 6 bases and 6 bases, with 17 bases remaining between them. Per germline, CDR1 WSHSY and CDR2 SAAADI. CDR3 length: 14 residues. The CDR3 coding sequence is TGCGCCAGCAGCTCGAAGGGGGGTCTAGCTGAAGCTTTCTTT. Amino acids: CASSSKGGLAEAFF.

The rearrangement uses TRBV7-9 and TRBJ1-4; D unclear. Trimming took off 8 bases at V and 4 bases at J, with 11 bases between the two ends. The CDR3 has 13 amino acids. Germline values: CDR1 SEHNR, CDR2 FQNEAQ (reference sequence). The CDR3 DNA follows: TGTGCCAGCTCGGGTCAGAGTAATGAAAAACTGTTTTTT. It encodes CASSGQSNEKLFF.

V usage is TRBV28 and J usage is TRBJ1-2; 8 nucleotides align to TRBD1. Per the germline V gene, CDR1 is MDHEN and CDR2 is SYDVKM. This CDR3 has 14 amino acids. V trimming: 3 bases; J trimming: 7 bases; junction bases outside the gene matches: 7. The CDR3 protein is CASSFSSGGFGYTF. The CDR3, as DNA: TGTGCCAGCAGTTTTTCTTCAGGGGGCTTTGGCTACACCTTC.

The gene calls are TRBV28 and TRBJ1-5; D ambiguous. The CDR3 is made up of 16 amino acids. The germline CDR1 and CDR2 sequences are MDHEN and SYDVKM. V lost 5 bases and J 4 bases, leaving 18 bases between the germline ends. The CDR3 is CASSPRTAGKNQPQHF. Written as DNA, the CDR3 is TGTGCCAGCAGTCCCAGGACGGCGGGGAAAAATCAGCCCCAGCATTTT.

The chain uses TRBV2 and TRBJ2-3, with 9 bases that match TRBD2. V shed 7 bases and J 1 base; nucleotides not matched to a gene: 3. CDR3 length: 14 amino acids. Germline V lookup: CDR1 SNHLY, CDR2 FYNNEI. CDR3 sequence reads: CASTAGGGTDTQYF. The CDR3 DNA reads TGTGCCAGCACGGCGGGAGGGGGCACAGATACGCAGTATTTT.

The gene calls are TRBV5-4 and TRBJ1-1; D is undetermined. There are 16 residues in the CDR3. CDR1 SGHNT and CDR2 YYREEE come from the germline V gene (reference sequence). V dropped 7 bases and J dropped 1 base, with 20 bases sitting between them. In DNA form, the CDR3 reads TGTGCCAGCCACCTCGACGTGAGGGTACCGAACACTGAAGCTTTCTTT. It encodes CASHLDVRVPNTEAFF.

The genes are TRBV10-3 and TRBJ2-1, with 9 bases matching TRBD2. The CDR3 runs 16 residues. V trimming: 7 bases; J trimming: 2 bases; junction bases outside the gene matches: 9. Per germline, CDR1 ENHRY and CDR2 SYGVKD. Here the CDR3 DNA reads TGTGCCATCACTGATCGGCTAGCGGGGACCTACAATGAGCAGTTCTTC. Amino acids: CAITDRLAGTYNEQFF.

The genes are TRBV7-9 and TRBJ2-3; no firm D call. The CDR3 is made up of 15 amino acids. Germline V gene data show CDR1 as SEHNR and CDR2 as FQNEAQ (reference sequence). V was pared by 2 bases and J by 0 bases, with 9 bases between. CDR3 loop: CASSLMGTSTDTQYF. The CDR3 DNA is TGTGCCAGCAGCTTAATGGGTACTAGCACAGATACGCAGTATTTT.

The rearrangement uses TRBV10-3 and TRBJ1-2; D remains unclear. V was cut by 0 bases and J by 8 bases, with 7 bases left in between. The germline V gene encodes CDR1 ENHRY and CDR2 SYGVKD. The CDR3 runs to 12 residues. The CDR3 protein is CAISESIQGYTF. The CDR3 DNA reads as TGTGCCATCAGTGAGTCTATCCAAGGCTACACCTTC.

V and J are TRBV11-2 and TRBJ2-3, with TRBD2 identical over 8 bases. Germline-derived CDR1 and CDR2 are SGHAT and FQNNGV. The CDR3 runs 16 residues. Trimming removed 0 bases from V and 9 bases from J; junction bases left unmatched: 11. CDR3 coding DNA: TGTGCCAGCAGCTTAGAGGCGGGGGGCGGTAGTAGCACGCAGTATTTT. Translated: CASSLEAGGGSSTQYF.

This sequence joins TRBV2 and TRBJ2-1, with 10 positions matching TRBD1. V was clipped by 3 bases and J by 8 bases; unmatched bases: 7. CDR3 length: 15 amino acids. The V gene's germline CDR1 is SNHLY and CDR2 FYNNEI. In nucleotides, the CDR3 is TGTGCCAGCAGTGATGCGGGACAGGGGAGAGATGAGCAGTTCTTC. Its translation: CASSDAGQGRDEQFF.

The chain recombines TRBV2 with TRBJ2-5, with TRBD2 matching over 8 bases. Trimming took 8 bases from V and 5 from J; bases not matched to a gene: 16. Germline V gene data show CDR1 as SNHLY and CDR2 as FYNNEI. The CDR3 is made up of 16 amino acids. The CDR3 nucleotides are TGTGCCAGCCGCCTACTAGCGGCCAATCAGATGGAGACCCAGTACTTC. This translates into CASRLLAANQMETQYF.

The rearrangement uses TRBV28 and TRBJ1-2, with 7 bases aligning to TRBD1. The CDR3 runs to 16 residues. From germline, CDR1 is MDHEN and CDR2 SYDVKM. Germline trimming cut 6 bases from V and 0 bases from J; bases unmatched to any gene: 10. The CDR3 here is CASRSKTGPSNYGYTF. The CDR3 nucleotides read TGTGCCAGCAGATCCAAGACAGGGCCGTCTAACTATGGCTACACCTTC.

This CDR3 reads CASTERPGQGFQPQHF. The CDR3 region has the DNA TGTGCCAGCACCGAGAGACCGGGACAGGGGTTTCAGCCCCAGCATTTT. V is TRBV2 and J is TRBJ1-5; 10 nucleotides agree with TRBD1. Looked up from germline, CDR1 is SNHLY and CDR2 is FYNNEI. Trimming at V came to 7 bases and at J to 6 bases, leaving 12 bases not matched to a gene. The CDR3 has 16 residues.

The V gene is TRBV6-5, the J gene TRBJ2-7, with D possibly being TRBD2 (6 bases). Trimming shortened V by 0 bases and J by 2 bases, and 8 bases separated the two germline ends. The CDR3 spans 14 residues. Germline CDR1 and CDR2: MNHEY and SVGAGI. The CDR3 nucleotides read TGTGCCAGCAGTTACTCGGAGGGGCCCTACGAGCAGTACTTC. Encoded protein: CASSYSEGPYEQYF.

The chain employs TRBV7-9 and TRBJ1-2, with 8 nucleotides matching TRBD1. This CDR3 region has 14 residues. CDR1 is SEHNR, CDR2 FQNEAQ, per germline (reference sequence). After removal of 5 bases from V and 3 bases from J, the junction contained 5 bases not matched to a gene. The CDR3 DNA sequence: TGTGCCAGCAGCCTCCAGACAGGGGACTATGGCTACACCTTC. It is translated as CASSLQTGDYGYTF.